The next 28 T cell receptor beta chains were all read from a single sample in a study of cytomegalovirus exposure and HLA in healthy donors. PCR used 60 Vbeta primers and 13 Jbeta primers. Sequenced by immunoSEQ multiplex PCR; TCRdb stores in-frame clones only, minus some. The repertoire includes about 100,000 clones, roughly 71% of them detected once, and 9.5% to 13% sits in the top ten. The material sequenced was PBMCs. All receptors derive from a man aged 35 to 55 in good health and CMV-seropositive.

This rearrangement joins TRBV4-1 to TRBJ2-7, with 7 bases that match TRBD1. J was trimmed by 2 bases and V by 4 bases; bases with no gene match: 8. The CDR3 loop spans 15 amino acids. Germline assignment: CDR1 MGHRA and CDR2 YSYEKL. The DNA for the CDR3 is TGCGCCAGCAGCCTTCAAAGGGACAGAACCTACGAGCAGTACTTC. Translated, it gives CASSLQRDRTYEQYF.

This chain uses TRBV18 with TRBJ1-3; D is perhaps TRBD1 (5 bases). The V gene lost 3 bases and the J gene lost 4 bases, with 16 bases spanning the gap. The CDR3 has 16 amino acids. The germline V gene encodes CDR1 KGHSH and CDR2 LQKENI. In DNA, the CDR3 is TGTGCCAGCTCACCCTACCTGGGGCGGAGAGGAAACACCATATATTTT. Translated, it gives CASSPYLGRRGNTIYF.

J is TRBJ1-1 and V is TRBV19; D is uncertain. Germline lookup yields CDR1 LNHDA and CDR2 SQIVND (reference sequence). This CDR3 region has 14 residues. V lost 6 bases and J lost 1, with 12 bases in between. The CDR3 region has the DNA TGTGCCAGTAGGATCGGACTGCGGAACACTGAAGCTTTCTTT. This sequence encodes CASRIGLRNTEAFF.

The sample holds a few counts of this clone. This chain uses TRBV15 with TRBJ2-3; perhaps TRBD1 as D (7 bases). The V end lost 5 bases, the J end lost 3 bases, and 12 bases lay between the germline ends. CDR3 size: 14 residues. From germline, CDR1 is LNHNV and CDR2 YYDKDF (reference sequence). This CDR3 is CATSGGGATDTQYF. The CDR3 DNA sequence: TGTGCCACCAGCGGAGGGGGCGCAACAGATACGCAGTATTTT.

This chain links TRBV5-6 with TRBJ2-2; 8 bases fit TRBD2. Trimming at V came to 2 bases and at J to 6 bases, leaving 9 bases not matched to a gene. The CDR3 length is 16 residues. Germline assignment: CDR1 SGHDT and CDR2 YYEEEE. In nucleotides, the CDR3 is TGTGCCAGCAGCTTCGTGGATAGCGGGACGGCCGGGGAGCTGTTTTTT. Translating gives CASSFVDSGTAGELFF.

The chain uses TRBV5-1 and TRBJ2-7, with D possibly matching TRBD1 (6 bases). The ends were cut back, 0 bases at V and 0 bases at J, with 10 bases in the middle. CDR3 length: 15 residues. Germline-derived CDR1 and CDR2 are SGHRS and YFSETQ. The CDR3 reads CASSLVAGASYEQYF. The CDR3 DNA is TGCGCCAGCAGCTTGGTGGCAGGGGCCTCCTACGAGCAGTACTTC.

V usage is TRBV7-2 and J usage is TRBJ2-7, with D perhaps matching TRBD1 (5 bases). The CDR3 has 14 amino acids. V dropped 2 bases and J dropped 2 bases, with 10 bases sitting between them. CDR1 is SGHTA, CDR2 FQGNSA, per germline. The CDR3 DNA reads TGTGCCAGCAGCTTATTCCAGGGTCCCTACGAGCAGTACTTC. Its protein product is CASSLFQGPYEQYF.

This chain joins TRBV28 and TRBJ2-7; a weak D match, TRBD1 (5 bases). Per germline, CDR1 MDHEN and CDR2 SYDVKM. The V end was cut by 2 bases, the J end by 2 bases, with 13 bases between. The CDR3 is 15 residues long. This chain's CDR3 is CASSLRFRDPYEQYF. Written as DNA, the CDR3 is TGTGCCAGCAGTTTACGTTTCAGGGATCCCTACGAGCAGTACTTC.

The chain links TRBV21-1 to TRBJ1-5; whether TRBD1, the table's D call, matches the DNA was not checked. TRBV21-1 is given as a pseudogene. This CDR3 contains 15 residues. The CDR3: CANDLPGTYNQPQHF. The CDR3 nucleotides read TGTGCCAATGACTTGCCCGGGACATATAATCAGCCCCAGCATTTT.

This chain uses TRBV30 with TRBJ2-2; D is perhaps TRBD2 (6 bases). The V end was cut by 0 bases, the J end by 7 bases, with 9 bases between. Per the germline V gene, CDR1 is GTSNPN and CDR2 is SVGIG (reference sequence). This CDR3 is built from 13 residues. Here the CDR3 DNA reads TGTGCCTGGAGTGTAGGAGGGAGCGGGGAGCTGTTTTTT. This translates into CAWSVGGSGELFF.

The CDR3 is CASSQQGGTEAFF. In DNA form, the CDR3 reads TGTGCCAGCAGCCAACAGGGGGGAACTGAAGCTTTCTTT. This chain links TRBV7-3 with TRBJ1-1, with TRBD1 identical over 8 bases. The CDR3 consists of 13 residues. Germline V gene data show CDR1 as SGHTA and CDR2 as FQGTGA. The V gene end was trimmed by 5 bases and the J gene end by 5 bases; junction bases not matched to a gene: 4.

V usage is TRBV29-1 and J usage is TRBJ2-3; the D gene is possibly TRBD2 (5 bases). The V end lost 4 bases, the J end lost 0 bases, and 8 bases lay between the germline ends. The germline CDR1 and CDR2 sequences are SQVTM and ANQGSEA. The CDR3 loop spans 13 amino acids. The CDR3 DNA reads as TGCAGCGTTGGAGCGGATAGCACAGATACGCAGTATTTT. Its translation: CSVGADSTDTQYF.

The J gene is TRBJ2-1, the V gene TRBV4-3, with a tentative D call TRBD1 (5 bases). Per the germline V gene, CDR1 is LGHNA and CDR2 is YSLEER. The V gene lost 0 bases and the J gene lost 3 bases, with 9 bases spanning the gap. The CDR3 runs to 15 residues. This chain's CDR3 is CASSQDQTDYNEQFF. CDR3 nucleotide sequence: TGCGCCAGCAGCCAAGACCAGACAGACTACAATGAGCAGTTCTTC.

The chain is built from TRBV28 and TRBJ2-7; a weak D match, TRBD1 (6 bases). Germline CDR1 is MDHEN and CDR2 is SYDVKM. Trimming left V 4 bases short and J 4 bases short, with 17 bases between. CDR3 size: 15 residues. CDR3 in amino acids: CASSYAQGLGYEQYF. CDR3 DNA sequence: TGTGCCAGCAGTTACGCACAGGGTTTAGGTTACGAGCAGTACTTC.

The V and J genes are TRBV4-1 and TRBJ2-6; 8 nucleotides match TRBD2. The V gene end was trimmed by 3 bases and the J gene end by 0 bases; junction bases not matched to a gene: 10. The CDR3 sequence is 19 residues long. CDR1 is MGHRA and CDR2 is YSYEKL in the germline V gene. In DNA form, the CDR3 reads TGCGCCAGCAGCCAGGGTCAGGGGACTAGAAGCTCTGGGGCCAACGTCCTGACTTTC. Translated, it gives CASSQGQGTRSSGANVLTF.

The rearrangement uses TRBV30 and TRBJ1-2, with 7 bases lining up with TRBD1. The CDR3 has 13 residues. Losses at the gene ends were 0 bases for V and 7 bases for J; bases not matched to a gene: 5. Germline assignment: CDR1 GTSNPN and CDR2 SVGIG (reference sequence). The CDR3: CAWSVQGEGGYTF. The CDR3 coding sequence is TGTGCCTGGAGTGTCCAGGGGGAAGGTGGCTACACCTTC.

Note on this clone: Its ends do not fully match the called genes, so a read error is possible. V gene TRBV6-5 combines with J gene TRBJ2-2; D remains unclear. CDR1 is MNHEY and CDR2 is SVGAGI in the germline V gene. This CDR3 contains 13 residues. CDR3 sequence (DNA): TGTGCCAGCATTTACCGGGTGACCGGGGAGCTGTTTTTT. It is translated as CASIYRVTGELFF.

The chain combines TRBV7-2 with TRBJ2-3; D might be TRBD2 (5 bases). The germline CDR1 and CDR2 sequences are SGHTA and FQGNSA. The CDR3 is made up of 14 amino acids. Between the trimmed V and J ends, which lost 1 base and 1 base, there was a span of 6 bases. The DNA for the CDR3 is TGTGCCAGCAGCTTAGAGAGGGGCACAGATACGCAGTATTTT. It yields the protein CASSLERGTDTQYF.

The chain uses TRBV4-3 and TRBJ2-7; TRBD1 is a possible D gene (5 bases). V shed 0 bases and J shed 1 base, with 10 bases lying between them. Germline CDR1 is LGHNA and CDR2 is YSLEER. The CDR3 has 15 amino acids. The CDR3 nucleotides read TGCGCCAGCAGCCAAGATGGAGACAGTTCCTACGAGCAGTACTTC. Translated: CASSQDGDSSYEQYF.

The chain combines TRBV30 with TRBJ2-7, with 8 positions matching TRBD2. V dropped 1 base and J dropped 0; count of bases not matched to a gene: 5. This CDR3 has 15 residues. Looked up from germline, CDR1 is GTSNPN and CDR2 is SVGIG (reference sequence). CDR3 region: CAWSGASGSSYEQYF. CDR3 coding DNA: TGTGCCTGGAGTGGAGCTAGCGGGTCCTCCTACGAGCAGTACTTC.

V and J are TRBV5-6 and TRBJ2-2; 9 bases map to TRBD2. CDR3 length equals 19 residues. The germline V gene has CDR1 SGHDT and CDR2 YYEEEE. J gave up 0 bases and V 1 base, and 10 bases lay outside the gene matches. CDR3 protein: CASSLLAGTLGANTGELFF. For the CDR3, the DNA is TGTGCCAGCAGCTTGCTAGCGGGAACACTTGGGGCGAACACCGGGGAGCTGTTTTTT.

This chain connects TRBV28 to TRBJ2-3; D is undetermined. The V and J ends lost 7 bases and 11 bases respectively, with 10 bases between them. There are 10 residues in the CDR3. Germline V gene lookup returns CDR1 MDHEN and CDR2 SYDVKM. The CDR3 DNA sequence: TGTGCCAGCAAGGAGAATCGGCAGTATTTT. Protein: CASKENRQYF. Supplemented by reference TRBV28 and TRBJ2-3, the full variable domain reads DVKVTQSSRYLVKRTGEKVFLECVQDMDHENMFWYRQDPGLGLRLIYFSYDVKMKEKGDIPEGYSVSREKKERFSLILESASTNQTSMYLCASKENRQYFGPGTRLTVL.

To note about this clone: The same CDR3 is also encoded by other DNA sequences in this sample. The V gene is TRBV4-1, the J gene TRBJ2-5; D is ambiguous. CDR1 and CDR2 (germline): MGHRA, YSYEKL. The CDR3 runs to 12 residues. The V and J ends lost 0 bases and 5 bases respectively, with 4 bases between them. CDR3 in amino acids: CASSQDRETQYF. CDR3 nucleotides: TGCGCCAGCAGCCAAGATCGTGAGACCCAGTACTTC.

The chain joins TRBV5-1 to TRBJ2-1, with TRBD1 identical over 8 bases. Per germline, CDR1 SGHRS and CDR2 YFSETQ. The CDR3 consists of 17 residues. J lost 4 bases, V lost 0 bases, and 9 bases had no gene match. CDR3 coding DNA: TGCGCCAGCAGCTTGGGTGCCGGGACAGGAAAGTACAATGAGCAGTTCTTC. Translating it yields CASSLGAGTGKYNEQFF. The full variable domain, rest sourced from reference TRBV5-1 and TRBJ2-1, is KAGVTQTPRYLIKTRGQQVTLSCSPISGHRSVSWYQQTPGQGLQFLFEYFSETQRNKGNFPGRFSGRQFSNSRSEMNVSTLELGDSALYLCASSLGAGTGKYNEQFFGPGTRLTVL.

This clone was detected only a few times. The chain has TRBV5-1 and TRBJ2-5; the match to TRBD1 covers 9 bases. The CDR3 is 15 amino acids. CDR1 and CDR2 (germline): SGHRS, YFSETQ. Unmatched junction bases numbered 5, after V lost 4 bases and J lost 1 base. The CDR3, as DNA: TGCGCCAGCAGCGGGGGGACAGGGATCCAAGAGACCCAGTACTTC. Its protein is CASSGGTGIQETQYF.

The chain has TRBV19 and TRBJ1-5, with 9 bases lining up with TRBD1. The V gene's germline CDR1 is LNHDA and CDR2 SQIVND (reference sequence). The length of the CDR3 is 15 residues. Trimming took 6 bases from V and 1 from J; bases not matched to a gene: 4. The CDR3 nucleotides are TGTGCCAGTAGCCGGACAGGGGCAAGCAATCAGCCCCAGCATTTT. This sequence encodes CASSRTGASNQPQHF.

The rearrangement links TRBV2 to TRBJ1-2, with 9 bases that match TRBD1. Germline V gives CDR1 SNHLY, CDR2 FYNNEI. The CDR3 totals 15 residues. Trimming took 5 bases from V and 2 from J; bases not matched to a gene: 6. DNA of the CDR3: TGTGCCAGCAGTCTCCGACAGGGGGTCAACTATGGCTACACCTTC. This encodes CASSLRQGVNYGYTF.

In DNA, the CDR3 is TGTGCCAGCAGCTTGGCCGAGGTCAGGGTCGGAAACACCATATATTTT. It yields the protein CASSLAEVRVGNTIYF. The V call is TRBV5-5, the J call TRBJ1-3, with D possibly being TRBD1 (5 bases). Germline V gene data show CDR1 as SGHKS and CDR2 as YYEKEE (reference sequence). V was cut by 0 bases and J by 4 bases, with 14 bases left in between. This CDR3 comprises 16 residues. The whole variable domain, filled in from reference TRBV5-5 and TRBJ1-3, reads DAGVTQSPTHLIKTRGQQVTLRCSPISGHKSVSWYQQVLGQGPQFIFQYYEKEERGRGNFPDRFSARQFPNYSSELNVNALLLGDSALYLCASSLAEVRVGNTIYFGEGSWLTVV.